Listed here are 24 T cell receptor beta chains from one sample, sequenced in a study of T-cell reconstitution after alpha-beta-depleted transplantation in children. The authors prepared the TCRbeta library with unique molecular identifiers. Each CDR3 protein is one row after TCRdb ran MiXCR on the PCR reads. Among 450,000 to 700,000 distinct CDR3 sequences listed, 27% were seen once. This specimen consisted of PBMCs, obtained before TCRalphabeta/CD19-depleted stem cell transplant. The receptors stem from a boy less than two years old with Wiskott-Aldrich syndrome, due to receive a stem cell transplant.

This chain joins TRBV28 and TRBJ2-5; TRBD2 agrees at 10 bases. J gave up 2 bases and V 5 bases, and 2 bases lay outside the gene matches. The germline V gene encodes CDR1 MDHEN and CDR2 SYDVKM. The CDR3 runs 14 residues. CDR3 residues: CASSKAGGQETQYF. CDR3 DNA: TGTGCCAGCAGTAAAGCGGGAGGGCAAGAGACCCAGTACTTC.

In this sample, this clonotype turned up a few times. V and J are TRBV2 and TRBJ2-7; D might be TRBD1 (5 bases). This CDR3 is 13 amino acids long. The germline gives CDR1 SNHLY, CDR2 FYNNEI. Trimming pared 8 bases from V and 4 bases from J, leaving 15 bases between. The CDR3 sequence is CASSKDNLYEQYF. Here the CDR3 DNA reads TGTGCCAGCTCTAAGGACAACCTGTACGAGCAGTACTTC.

This clonotype was counted only a few times. The chain uses TRBV19 and TRBJ2-7; D gene uncertain. Germline assignment: CDR1 LNHDA and CDR2 SQIVND (reference sequence). The V end was cut by 4 bases, the J end by 1 base, with 8 bases between. CDR3 length equals 13 residues. CDR3 loop: CASSTGRSYEQYF. CDR3 DNA sequence: TGTGCCAGTAGTACAGGAAGATCCTACGAGCAGTACTTC.

This clonotype was detected only once. The V and J genes are TRBV10-3 and TRBJ2-1; 7 bases fit TRBD2. V lost 2 bases and J lost 4; bases outside the gene matches: 5. Germline values: CDR1 ENHRY, CDR2 SYGVKD. The CDR3 totals 15 residues. This CDR3 is CAISEPLAAYNEQFF. The CDR3 DNA reads as TGTGCCATCAGTGAGCCCCTAGCGGCTTACAATGAGCAGTTCTTC.

This chain uses TRBV28 with TRBJ2-1; D unclear. Between the trimmed V and J ends, which lost 5 bases and 6 bases, there was a span of 8 bases. This CDR3 spans 12 amino acids. CDR1 and CDR2 (germline): MDHEN, SYDVKM. CDR3 sequence reads: CASSPWGNEQFF. The CDR3 nucleotides are TGTGCCAGCAGTCCCTGGGGCAATGAGCAGTTCTTC.

This clonotype was found a few times. CDR3 bases: TGTGCCAGCAGTGGTAGCGGGAGAAGGCATGAGCAGTTCTTC. Protein sequence: CASSGSGRRHEQFF. V usage is TRBV6-1 and J usage is TRBJ2-1; 9 bases map to TRBD2. CDR3 length: 14 residues. Germline-derived CDR1 and CDR2 are MNHNS and SASEGT. Unmatched junction bases numbered 6, after V lost 4 bases and J lost 8 bases.

The V and J genes are TRBV28 and TRBJ1-5; perhaps TRBD1 as D (5 bases). The CDR3 loop spans 16 amino acids. V was cut by 5 bases and J by 1 base, with 15 bases left in between. The germline CDR1 and CDR2 sequences are MDHEN and SYDVKM. DNA for the CDR3: TGTGCCAGCAGTCCGGGGCTCGAAGGGAGCAATCAGCCCCAGCATTTT. Amino acid sequence: CASSPGLEGSNQPQHF.

V and J are TRBV5-5 and TRBJ2-7; perhaps TRBD1 as D (5 bases). The CDR3 loop spans 12 amino acids. The V end lost 2 bases, the J end lost 6 bases, and 9 bases lay between the germline ends. Germline values: CDR1 SGHKS, CDR2 YYEKEE (reference sequence). The CDR3 region has the DNA TGTGCCAGCAGCTTAGGGGTTTTCGAGCAGTACTTC. It specifies CASSLGVFEQYF.

The chain is built from TRBV27 and TRBJ1-1; D not certain. Germline CDR1 and CDR2: MNHEY and SMNVEV (reference sequence). This CDR3 has 13 residues. V shed 3 bases and J shed 0 bases, with 5 bases lying between them. The CDR3 DNA follows: TGTGCCAGCAGTTTCTTTGTGAACACTGAAGCTTTCTTT. Translated, it gives CASSFFVNTEAFF.

This clonotype has just a few counts. V gene TRBV27 combines with J gene TRBJ2-7, with 10 bases fitting TRBD2. This CDR3 is 16 amino acids long. Germline V lookup: CDR1 MNHEY, CDR2 SMNVEV (reference sequence). V dropped 5 bases and J dropped 7; count of bases not matched to a gene: 14. CDR3 sequence (DNA): TGTGCCAGCAGTGCGCTGGGACTAGCGCCCCGGGGAGAGCAGTACTTC. The encoded protein is CASSALGLAPRGEQYF.

The chain is built from TRBV30 and TRBJ2-1; TRBD2 agrees at 8 bases. The CDR3 is 14 residues long. V gave up 4 bases and J gave up 3 bases; unmatched junction bases: 5. The germline V gene has CDR1 GTSNPN and CDR2 SVGIG (reference sequence). CDR3 residues: CAWKPAGVYNEQFF. CDR3 coding DNA: TGTGCCTGGAAACCAGCGGGGGTCTACAATGAGCAGTTCTTC.

J is TRBJ2-7 and V is TRBV29-1; 10 positions match TRBD2. Germline values: CDR1 SQVTM, CDR2 ANQGSEA. V was clipped by 3 bases and J by 4 bases; unmatched bases: 3. The CDR3 runs 13 residues. The CDR3 region has the DNA TGCAGCGTTGAGGAGCGGGAGGGATACGAGCAGTACTTC. Its protein is CSVEEREGYEQYF.

This clonotype turned up a few times. This sequence joins TRBV20-1 and TRBJ2-1, with D possibly TRBD1 on 5 matching bases. The length of the CDR3 is 14 residues. The V end lost 0 bases, the J end lost 4 bases, and 10 bases lay between the germline ends. The germline V gene has CDR1 DFQATT and CDR2 SNEGSKA (reference sequence). CDR3 DNA: TGCAGTGCTAGAGATGGGGCTAGATACAATGAGCAGTTCTTC. Translated: CSARDGARYNEQFF.

In this sample, this clonotype turned up a few times. The chain has TRBV20-1 and TRBJ1-1; tentatively, D is TRBD1 (5 bases). V gave up 3 bases and J gave up 6 bases, with 17 bases separating them. Per germline, CDR1 DFQATT and CDR2 SNEGSKA (reference sequence). The CDR3 runs to 14 residues. CDR3 region: CSARGGGIRAEAFF. The CDR3, as DNA: TGCAGTGCTAGGGGGGGGGGTATTCGGGCTGAAGCTTTCTTT.

The rearrangement joins TRBV11-2 to TRBJ2-1, with D perhaps TRBD1 (6 bases). The CDR3 runs to 15 residues. Per germline, CDR1 SGHAT and CDR2 FQNNGV. Trimming cost V 5 bases and J 3 bases, with 14 bases left between them. The CDR3 sequence: CASSHTRDNYNEQFF. CDR3 bases: TGTGCCAGCAGCCACACCCGGGACAACTACAATGAGCAGTTCTTC.

This clonotype was counted only a few times. The V call is TRBV5-1, the J call TRBJ2-1; 7 bases are a match to TRBD2. Germline V gene lookup returns CDR1 SGHRS and CDR2 YFSETQ. The junction had 10 bases not matched to a gene; V was cut back by 4 bases and J by 9 bases. This CDR3 has 14 residues. CDR3 amino acids: CASSRIGLVGEQFF. For the CDR3, the DNA is TGCGCCAGCAGCCGAATAGGACTAGTCGGTGAGCAGTTCTTC.

This clonotype was observed a handful of times. CDR3 nucleotide sequence: TGTGCCAGCAGTTTCGGACGGGGCGGGGAGCTGTTTTTT. As protein: CASSFGRGGELFF. The chain recombines TRBV6-5 with TRBJ2-2; D possibly corresponds to TRBD2 (5 bases). Deletions cut 4 bases from V and 7 bases from J, with 10 bases between. Looked up from germline, CDR1 is MNHEY and CDR2 is SVGAGI. This CDR3 spans 13 amino acids.

This clonotype occurred a few times. V gene TRBV20-1 combines with J gene TRBJ2-3; 14 positions agree with TRBD2. The CDR3 covers 16 residues. The J segment lost 7 bases and the V segment lost 2 bases, leaving 8 bases of the junction unmatched. The V gene's germline CDR1 is DFQATT and CDR2 SNEGSKA (reference sequence). The CDR3 loop is CSARPTTSGRVNTQYF. The CDR3 coding sequence is TGCAGTGCTAGACCGACGACTAGCGGGAGGGTAAATACGCAGTATTTT.

The rearrangement links TRBV28 to TRBJ2-7, with a possible D match to TRBD1 (6 bases). The ends were cut back, 5 bases at V and 6 bases at J, with 20 bases in the middle. This CDR3 has 15 residues. Looked up from germline, CDR1 is MDHEN and CDR2 is SYDVKM. The CDR3, as DNA: TGTGCCAGCAGTATTCGGACAGACCAAATCGGCGAGCAGTACTTC. It translates to CASSIRTDQIGEQYF. Full variable domain (rest looked up from reference TRBV28 and TRBJ2-7): DVKVTQSSRYLVKRTGEKVFLECVQDMDHENMFWYRQDPGLGLRLIYFSYDVKMKEKGDIPEGYSVSREKKERFSLILESASTNQTSMYLCASSIRTDQIGEQYFGPGTRLTVT.

This clonotype was detected only a few times. This chain uses TRBV9 with TRBJ2-1, with TRBD1 identical over 8 bases. V shed 1 base, J shed 11 bases, and the junction held 8 bases outside the gene matches. CDR1 and CDR2 from the germline V gene are SGDLS and YYNGEE. The length of the CDR3 is 14 residues. The CDR3 region is CASSVTTGGSQQFF. CDR3 coding DNA: TGTGCCAGCAGCGTAACCACAGGGGGATCGCAGCAGTTCTTC.

This clonotype was observed a handful of times. This chain links TRBV5-1 with TRBJ2-7; perhaps TRBD2 as D (5 bases). Trimming removed 5 bases from V and 4 bases from J, with 16 bases in between. This CDR3 is built from 14 residues. Germline loops: CDR1 SGHRS, CDR2 YFSETQ. CDR3 amino acids: CASRTSRDTYEQYF. CDR3 in DNA: TGCGCCAGCAGGACCTCCCGGGATACGTACGAGCAGTACTTC.

This clonotype was picked up a small number of times. The V gene is TRBV5-1, the J gene TRBJ1-1, with TRBD1 as a possible D gene (6 bases). V shed 2 bases and J shed 6 bases, with 14 bases lying between them. The CDR3 runs 14 residues. CDR1 is SGHRS and CDR2 is YFSETQ in the germline V gene. CDR3: CASSFLRGDAEAFF. The CDR3 nucleotides read TGCGCCAGCAGCTTCTTGAGGGGGGATGCTGAAGCTTTCTTT.

The chain uses TRBV27 and TRBJ2-2, with D possibly being TRBD1 or TRBD2 (5 bases each). Deletions cut 3 bases from V and 5 bases from J, with 19 bases between. The CDR3 loop spans 17 amino acids. Germline CDR1 and CDR2: MNHEY and SMNVEV (reference sequence). CDR3: CASSFGTSRHSTGELFF. CDR3 sequence (DNA): TGTGCCAGCAGTTTCGGGACCTCCCGCCATTCGACCGGGGAGCTGTTTTTT.

This clonotype has only a few counts. The J gene is TRBJ2-1, the V gene TRBV4-2, with TRBD2 matching 9 bases. Germline-derived CDR1 and CDR2 are LGHNA and YNFKEQ. There are 16 residues in the CDR3. Losses at the gene ends were 1 base for V and 6 bases for J; bases not matched to a gene: 7. CDR3 loop: CASSQGGVAGVNEQFF. Here the CDR3 DNA reads TGTGCCAGCAGCCAAGGGGGGGTAGCGGGGGTCAATGAGCAGTTCTTC.